This T cell receptor (beta chain) is drawn from a study of T cell responses to AZD1222 COVID-19 vaccine. Second-dose recipients at about 4 or about 12 weeks were treated as one pooled group. About this clone: Its antigen is undetermined.

The CDR3 sequence is 15 residues long. Trimming took 2 bases from V and 8 from J; bases not matched to a gene: 6. The germline V gene encodes CDR1 MNHNS and CDR2 SASEGT. Generated by immunoSEQ multiplex PCR, the TCRdb table keeps only in-frame clones and is missing some. The sample consists of about 130,000 clones, roughly 89% of them appearing once. Overall study findings and caveats: It should be noted that donors were predominantly white British and more often female, and clonal diversity was possibly underestimated. An increase in Spike-specific TCR breadth and depth was observed after two AZD1222 doses. Repertoire sampling was restricted to post-peak T cell response timepoints.

The gene calls are TRBV6-1 and TRBJ2-1, with 10 bases identical to TRBD2. The receptor comes from an adult who received the AZD1222 COVID-19 vaccine. Material: peripheral blood, obtained 28 days after the second AZD1222 dose. The CDR3 is CASSESLAGGDEQFF. The CDR3 DNA reads TGTGCCAGCAGTGAATCTTTAGCGGGAGGTGATGAGCAGTTCTTC.